This T cell receptor beta chain was sequenced for a study of OX40 agonist ivuxolimab in advanced cancers. Study-wide context: Dose-escalation subjects each had hepatocellular carcinoma, melanoma, renal cell or head and neck cancer. Partial responses occurred in Three dose-escalation patients, one with hepatocellular carcinoma and two with cutaneous melanoma.

Here immunoSEQ multiplex PCR was the method, and the copy in TCRdb shows in-frame clones only, minus some. The table has some 50,000 clones, 82% seen once. Study-wide results and caveats: Antigen specificity of clonally expanded peripheral T cells was not established. CD4+ and CD8+ blood T cells expanded clonally by week 6 at 0.1 to 3.0 mg/kg.

About this clone: The antigen is not known.

Trimming removed 5 bases at V and 10 bases at J, with 15 bases between. The CDR3 runs 14 residues. Germline V gene data show CDR1 as LGHNA and CDR2 as YNFKEQ. The material was CD4+ or CD8+ T cells sorted from blood, obtained in a trial of the OX40 agonist ivuxolimab. The TCR sequence derives from an adult with an advanced solid tumor such as melanoma, head and neck, liver or kidney cancer. The chain couples TRBV4-2 to TRBJ1-6; maybe TRBD1 (5 bases). The CDR3 DNA sequence: TGTGCCAGCAGCAGGGAGGGGACCCGCTCACCCCTCCACTTT. This codes for CASSREGTRSPLHF.